Each of the 24 T cell receptor beta chains below was sequenced from the same sample in a study of blood T cell repertoires in COVID-19. Method: immunoSEQ multiplex PCR; TCRdb's copy keeps in-frame clones and lacks some. The sample carries 200,000 to 300,000 clones, around 84% recorded once. The sample taken for sequencing was peripheral blood. The receptor source for this set is a middle-aged woman who had recovered from COVID-19.

This chain uses TRBV6-5 with TRBJ1-2; perhaps TRBD1 as D (6 bases). The CDR3 consists of 14 residues. The V gene's germline CDR1 is MNHEY and CDR2 SVGAGI. The V end lost 2 bases, the J end lost 5 bases, and 12 bases lay between the germline ends. The CDR3 region is CASSYNQGTYGYTF. The DNA for the CDR3 is TGTGCCAGCAGTTACAATCAGGGGACATATGGCTACACCTTC.

This clone was counted only a few times. The chain has TRBV28 and TRBJ1-6; D uncertain. Germline V gene lookup returns CDR1 MDHEN and CDR2 SYDVKM. This CDR3 contains 14 residues. V lost 8 bases and J lost 6, with 14 bases in between. This CDR3 reads CASGPTPSNSPLHF. The CDR3 DNA reads TGTGCCAGCGGCCCAACGCCCTCTAATTCACCCCTCCACTTT. The complete variable domain, with remaining parts taken from reference TRBV28 and TRBJ1-6, reads DVKVTQSSRYLVKRTGEKVFLECVQDMDHENMFWYRQDPGLGLRLIYFSYDVKMKEKGDIPEGYSVSREKKERFSLILESASTNQTSMYLCASGPTPSNSPLHFGNGTRLTVT.

The chain links TRBV6-5 to TRBJ1-4; D might be TRBD1 (6 bases). The germline V gene encodes CDR1 MNHEY and CDR2 SVGAGI. V lost 2 bases to trimming and J lost 8 bases, with 15 bases between them. The CDR3 is 15 residues long. CDR3 DNA sequence: TGTGCCAGCAGTTACGCCACAGGGCTGGGCGAAAAACTGTTTTTT. Residues: CASSYATGLGEKLFF.

The V and J genes are TRBV19 and TRBJ2-2, with 7 positions matching TRBD1. Per the germline V gene, CDR1 is LNHDA and CDR2 is SQIVND (reference sequence). V dropped 8 bases and J dropped 1; count of bases not matched to a gene: 4. The CDR3 is made up of 14 amino acids. CDR3 DNA sequence: TGTGCCAGTTCCTGGACAGGGAACACCGGGGAGCTGTTTTTT. Its protein is CASSWTGNTGELFF.

The chain couples TRBV2 to TRBJ1-4; the match to TRBD1 covers 8 bases. Germline V gives CDR1 SNHLY, CDR2 FYNNEI. V trimming: 6 bases; J trimming: 8 bases; junction bases outside the gene matches: 11. CDR3 length: 15 residues. The CDR3 loop is CASRVGQGEEEKLFF. The CDR3 nucleotides read TGTGCCAGCAGGGTCGGACAGGGAGAAGAGGAAAAACTGTTTTTT.

This rearrangement joins TRBV20-1 to TRBJ1-1; 7 bases fit TRBD1. The CDR3 covers 11 residues. Germline V lookup: CDR1 DFQATT, CDR2 SNEGSKA (reference sequence). V gave up 2 bases and J gave up 8 bases; unmatched junction bases: 2. The CDR3 loop is CSARRGLEAFF. The CDR3 DNA follows: TGCAGTGCTAGAAGGGGGCTGGAAGCTTTCTTT.

The chain couples TRBV12-3 or TRBV12-4 to TRBJ1-1; 7 nucleotides align to TRBD1. CDR3 length equals 13 residues. V was pared by 5 bases and J by 8 bases, with 8 bases of the junction left unmatched. The CDR3 coding sequence is TGTGCCAGCAGTACTACATCGACAGGGGAAGCTTTCTTT. This sequence encodes CASSTTSTGEAFF.

The chain carries TRBV5-5 and TRBJ2-5, with TRBD1 identical over 11 bases. After removal of 2 bases from V and 5 bases from J, the junction contained 8 bases not matched to a gene. The CDR3 is 16 residues long. Germline CDR1 and CDR2: SGHKS and YYEKEE (reference sequence). The DNA for the CDR3 is TGTGCCAGCAGCTTCCGCCGGGACAGGGGGATGGAGACCCAGTACTTC. Its translation is CASSFRRDRGMETQYF.

The chain has TRBV7-6 and TRBJ2-6; 8 bases align to TRBD2. The CDR3 covers 18 residues. Looked up from germline, CDR1 is SGHVS and CDR2 is FNYEAQ. V lost 3 bases to trimming and J lost 4 bases; unmatched junction nucleotides: 11. CDR3 region: CASSFRGGTLAGANVLTF. In nucleotides, the CDR3 is TGTGCCAGCAGCTTCCGGGGGGGCACCCTCGCCGGGGCCAACGTCCTGACTTTC.

V gene TRBV6-6 combines with J gene TRBJ1-5, with 7 bases that match TRBD1. After removal of 2 bases from V and 4 bases from J, the junction contained 5 bases not matched to a gene. The CDR3 extends over 15 amino acids. The V gene's germline CDR1 is MNHNY and CDR2 SVGAGI (reference sequence). For the CDR3, the DNA is TGTGCCAGCAGTTACCCAGGGGGTGGAAATCAGCCCCAGCATTTT. Protein sequence: CASSYPGGGNQPQHF.

The chain employs TRBV28 and TRBJ2-4; 10 bases line up with TRBD1. CDR1 is MDHEN, CDR2 SYDVKM, per germline. The CDR3 is made up of 14 amino acids. The ends lost 6 bases at V and 6 bases at J; junction bases unmatched: 5. The CDR3 nucleotides are TGTGCCAGCAGCCCCGGGACAGGGGTAAACATTCAGTACTTC. Amino acids: CASSPGTGVNIQYF.

This chain connects TRBV20-1 to TRBJ2-5; tentative D call: TRBD2 (5 bases). Trimming shortened V by 7 bases and J by 5 bases, and 11 bases separated the two germline ends. CDR3 length: 11 amino acids. CDR1 is DFQATT and CDR2 is SNEGSKA in the germline V gene (reference sequence). Written as DNA, the CDR3 is TGCAGTGGCCGGACTCGGGAGACCCAGTACTTC. Protein product: CSGRTRETQYF.

The chain uses TRBV14 and TRBJ2-3; D remains ambiguous. The V end lost 4 bases, the J end lost 2 bases, and 10 bases lay between the germline ends. CDR1 is SGHDN, CDR2 FVKESK, per germline. This CDR3 contains 14 residues. This CDR3 reads CASSPQAATDTQYF. The CDR3 DNA reads as TGTGCCAGCAGCCCTCAGGCAGCCACAGATACGCAGTATTTT.

The chain employs TRBV5-4 and TRBJ1-6, with 7 bases that match TRBD1. This CDR3 has 14 residues. Germline CDR1 is SGHNT and CDR2 is YYREEE (reference sequence). With 2 bases clipped from V and 7 bases from J, the junction kept 3 bases outside the gene matches. DNA for the CDR3: TGTGCCAGCAGCTTCAAACAGGGGAATTCACCCCTCCACTTT. It encodes CASSFKQGNSPLHF.

V gene TRBV11-3 combines with J gene TRBJ2-1; 7 bases line up with TRBD2. The CDR3 is made up of 18 amino acids. J was trimmed by 4 bases and V by 0 bases; bases with no gene match: 12. From germline, CDR1 is SGHNT and CDR2 YENEEA. CDR3 nucleotide sequence: TGTGCCAGCAGCTTAGAGTTGGGGTTGGGGGAGGGATACAATGAGCAGTTCTTC. Translated: CASSLELGLGEGYNEQFF.

The chain recombines TRBV3-1 (or the pseudogene TRBV3-2) with TRBJ1-3; D may be TRBD1 (5 bases). The V gene's germline CDR1 is LGHDT and CDR2 YNNKEL (reference sequence). The ends were cut back, 1 base at V and 3 bases at J, with 10 bases in the middle. The CDR3 length is 15 residues. Here the CDR3 DNA reads TGTGCCAGCAGCCAAGGGCCAGGGTTTGGAAACACCATATATTTT. This encodes CASSQGPGFGNTIYF.

J is TRBJ2-2 and V is TRBV13; TRBD2 matches at 9 bases. CDR1 and CDR2 from the germline V gene are PRHDT and FYEKMQ (reference sequence). J was trimmed by 3 bases and V by 10 bases; bases with no gene match: 6. The CDR3 totals 14 residues. The CDR3 coding sequence is TGTGCCACCCTTCGCGGGGGGGACACCGGGGAGCTGTTTTTT. Translation gives CATLRGGDTGELFF.

This chain connects TRBV27 to TRBJ1-5, with D uncertain. The CDR3 runs to 14 residues. From germline, CDR1 is MNHEY and CDR2 SMNVEV (reference sequence). Trimming took 2 bases from V and 6 from J, leaving 11 bases between them. The CDR3 region is CASSLRGGSQPQHF. CDR3 DNA: TGTGCCAGCAGTTTACGCGGAGGGAGTCAGCCCCAGCATTTT.

The V call is TRBV11-3, the J call TRBJ2-2; 8 positions match TRBD1. In germline, CDR1 is SGHNT, CDR2 YENEEA. The CDR3 spans 16 residues. Trimming took 5 bases from V and 4 from J; bases not matched to a gene: 9. The CDR3 sequence: CASSQDRGLSTGELFF. In DNA, the CDR3 is TGTGCCAGCAGCCAAGACAGGGGTCTTTCCACCGGGGAGCTGTTTTTT.

This chain connects TRBV11-2 to TRBJ2-7; TRBD2 aligns across 10 bases. CDR1 is SGHAT, CDR2 FQNNGV, per germline. CDR3 size: 12 residues. The ends lost 6 bases at V and 6 bases at J; junction bases unmatched: 2. Written as DNA, the CDR3 is TGTGCCAGCAGTAGACTAGCGGGCGAGCAGTACTTC. Protein: CASSRLAGEQYF.

J is TRBJ1-6 and V is TRBV27; D call uncertain. This CDR3 spans 16 amino acids. The germline CDR1 and CDR2 sequences are MNHEY and SMNVEV (reference sequence). Trimming took off 6 bases at V and 0 bases at J, with 12 bases between the two ends. The CDR3 protein is CASRVDPGSYNSPLHF. The CDR3 nucleotides are TGTGCCAGCAGAGTTGATCCGGGCTCCTATAATTCACCCCTCCACTTT.

The rearrangement joins TRBV21-1 to TRBJ2-1; TRBD1 was called by the table and not checked on the DNA. TRBV21-1 is reported as a pseudogene. The CDR3 consists of 17 residues. Here the CDR3 DNA reads TGTGCCAGCAGCAAAGTTCGAACAGGGCGATGTCGCAATGAGCAGTTCTTC. Its protein is CASSKVRTGRCRNEQFF.

J is TRBJ2-3 and V is TRBV7-9; 9 nucleotides match TRBD2. The V and J ends lost 1 base and 2 bases, in that order; junction bases with no gene match: 10. This CDR3 has 18 amino acids. CDR1 is SEHNR, CDR2 FQNEAQ, per germline (reference sequence). The CDR3 spells CASSLVTSAGGFTDTQYF. The CDR3 bases are TGTGCCAGCAGCTTAGTTACTTCGGCGGGGGGGTTCACAGATACGCAGTATTTT.

The chain recombines TRBV5-1 with TRBJ2-5; 9 bases map to TRBD2. Per germline, CDR1 SGHRS and CDR2 YFSETQ. CDR3 size: 14 residues. Germline trimming cut 6 bases from V and 7 bases from J; bases unmatched to any gene: 10. The CDR3 DNA reads TGCGCCAGCACACAGCGGGGGGCCCCACGGACCCAGTACTTC. As protein: CASTQRGAPRTQYF. Based on the CDR3 plus reference TRBV5-1 and TRBJ2-5, the full variable domain is KAGVTQTPRYLIKTRGQQVTLSCSPISGHRSVSWYQQTPGQGLQFLFEYFSETQRNKGNFPGRFSGRQFSNSRSEMNVSTLELGDSALYLCASTQRGAPRTQYFGPGTRLLVL.